Each of the 29 T cell receptor beta chains below was sequenced from the same sample in a study of PD-1 blockade in classical Hodgkin lymphoma. Relapse was seen in all patients after autologous stem cell transplantation, and brentuximab vedotin exposure was variable. Here immunoSEQ multiplex PCR was the method, and the copy in TCRdb shows in-frame clones only, minus some. Of more than 50,000 clones listed, 90% are singletons. Specimen: peripheral blood mononuclear cells (PBMCs), collected at baseline. The receptors were sampled from a human donor with classical Hodgkin lymphoma.

This chain links TRBV27 with TRBJ2-3; TRBD1 aligns across 9 bases. The CDR3 loop spans 14 amino acids. Per germline, CDR1 MNHEY and CDR2 SMNVEV (reference sequence). J gave up 4 bases and V 4 bases, and 3 bases lay outside the gene matches. The CDR3 sequence: CASSYDRGADTQYF. The CDR3 bases are TGTGCCAGCAGTTACGACAGGGGGGCAGATACGCAGTATTTT.

The CDR3 region has the DNA TGTGCCAGCAGTTTTCTGGACTCCCCCGGGGACGTCCTGACTTTC. Translated, it gives CASSFLDSPGDVLTF. The genes are TRBV28 and TRBJ2-6, with D possibly matching TRBD2 (5 bases). V dropped 3 bases and J dropped 11 bases, with 17 bases sitting between them. Germline-derived CDR1 and CDR2 are MDHEN and SYDVKM. The CDR3 has 15 amino acids.

The CDR3 loop reads CASSLASARGYEQFF. Written as DNA, the CDR3 is TGCGCCAGCAGCTTGGCGAGCGCTAGGGGCTATGAGCAGTTCTTC. This chain connects TRBV5-1 to TRBJ2-1, with D maybe TRBD1 (5 bases). V was trimmed by 0 bases and J by 8 bases, leaving 15 bases between them. This CDR3 has 15 amino acids. CDR1 and CDR2 from the germline V gene are SGHRS and YFSETQ.

This clone was counted once. V gene TRBV19 combines with J gene TRBJ2-1, with 12 bases matching TRBD2. This CDR3 has 14 residues. Germline-derived CDR1 and CDR2 are LNHDA and SQIVND (reference sequence). The J segment lost 8 bases and the V segment lost 5 bases, leaving 4 bases of the junction unmatched. DNA of the CDR3: TGTGCCAGTAGTCCGACTAGCGGGGGCTATGAGCAGTTCTTC. It translates to CASSPTSGGYEQFF.

The chain employs TRBV7-9 and TRBJ2-7; 7 bases agree with TRBD1. Looked up from germline, CDR1 is SEHNR and CDR2 is FQNEAQ (reference sequence). This CDR3 is built from 16 residues. The ends lost 5 bases at V and 0 bases at J; junction bases unmatched: 10. This chain's CDR3 is CASSPGQALLSYEQYF. DNA of the CDR3: TGTGCCAGCAGCCCTGGACAGGCGCTCCTCTCCTACGAGCAGTACTTC.

The J gene is TRBJ2-1, the V gene TRBV10-3; 11 bases are a match to TRBD2. The length of the CDR3 is 18 residues. The V gene's germline CDR1 is ENHRY and CDR2 SYGVKD. Trimming cost V 6 bases and J 1 base; bases outside gene matches: 11. The CDR3 is CAISPTLAGGRSYNEQFF. DNA of the CDR3: TGTGCCATCAGCCCAACCCTAGCGGGAGGAAGGTCCTACAATGAGCAGTTCTTC.

This chain joins TRBV7-8 and TRBJ1-6, with a possible D match to TRBD1 (5 bases). Trimming removed 1 base at V and 6 bases at J, with 22 bases between. Germline V lookup: CDR1 SGHVS, CDR2 FQNEAQ. The CDR3 is 19 residues long. Here the CDR3 reads CASSLEGWGTTERNSPLHF. The CDR3 nucleotides read TGTGCCAGCAGCTTAGAGGGGTGGGGCACAACCGAACGTAATTCACCCCTCCACTTT.

This chain uses TRBV7-8 with TRBJ2-7; weak D call: TRBD1 (7 bases). Per the germline V gene, CDR1 is SGHVS and CDR2 is FQNEAQ. V was clipped by 5 bases and J by 2 bases, with 31 bases between them. The CDR3 length is 20 residues. The CDR3, as DNA: TGTGCCAGCAGCCATATAAAGTATTTAAGCGCGACAGGGAGGACCTACGAGCAGTACTTC. The encoded protein is CASSHIKYLSATGRTYEQYF.

This chain uses TRBV7-8 with TRBJ1-2, with 9 bases aligning to TRBD1. The CDR3 loop spans 15 amino acids. CDR1 is SGHVS and CDR2 is FQNEAQ in the germline V gene. V lost 1 base to trimming and J lost 6 bases; unmatched junction nucleotides: 6. The CDR3 region has the DNA TGTGCCAGCAGCTTAGGTGGGACAGGGCCTGATGGCTACACCTTC. This gives the protein CASSLGGTGPDGYTF. Looking up the rest from reference TRBV7-8 and TRBJ1-2 gives the full variable domain: GAGVSQSPRYKVAKRGQDVALRCDPISGHVSLFWYQQALGQGPEFLTYFQNEAQLDKSGLPSDRFFAERPEGSVSTLKIQRTQQEDSAVYLCASSLGGTGPDGYTFGSGTRLTVV.

The CDR3 bases are TGTGCCAGCTCACCCCTGACAGGGGCTTACAACGAGCAGTACTTC. It is translated as CASSPLTGAYNEQYF. The J gene is TRBJ2-7, the V gene TRBV18; 8 bases align to TRBD1. CDR3 length: 15 residues. Germline-derived CDR1 and CDR2 are KGHSH and LQKENI. The V and J ends lost 3 bases and 5 bases, in that order; junction bases with no gene match: 9.

The V and J genes are TRBV9 and TRBJ2-5; 15 nucleotides align to TRBD2. The CDR3 has 18 residues. In germline, CDR1 is SGDLS, CDR2 YYNGEE. The V gene end was trimmed by 4 bases and the J gene end by 1 base; junction bases not matched to a gene: 8. Here the CDR3 reads CASSQGLAGGVPQETQYF. In nucleotides, the CDR3 is TGTGCCAGCAGCCAAGGACTAGCGGGGGGGGTCCCCCAAGAGACCCAGTACTTC.

The J gene is TRBJ2-4, the V gene TRBV29-1; 7 nucleotides align to TRBD1. The CDR3 loop spans 13 amino acids. Germline CDR1 SQVTM, CDR2 ANQGSEA. V was clipped by 4 bases and J by 6 bases; unmatched bases: 6. The CDR3: CSVVDTGANIQYF. In nucleotides, the CDR3 is TGCAGCGTTGTCGATACAGGGGCAAACATTCAGTACTTC. The full variable domain, in which reference TRBV29-1 and TRBJ2-4 provide the parts outside the CDR3, is SAVISQKPSRDICQRGTSLTIQCQVDSQVTMMFWYRQQPGQSLTLIATANQGSEATYESGFVIDKFPISRPNLTFSTLTVSNMSPEDSSIYLCSVVDTGANIQYFGAGTRLSVL.

The V call is TRBV4-1, the J call TRBJ2-2; no clear D. The CDR3 runs to 14 residues. V was trimmed by 2 bases and J by 0 bases, leaving 4 bases between them. Germline lookup yields CDR1 MGHRA and CDR2 YSYEKL. This CDR3 reads CASSQRTNTGELFF. The CDR3 coding sequence is TGCGCCAGCAGCCAACGGACGAACACCGGGGAGCTGTTTTTT.

The chain employs TRBV10-2 and TRBJ1-2; D may be TRBD1 (5 bases). Germline V lookup: CDR1 WSHSY, CDR2 SAAADI. Trimming left V 2 bases short and J 0 bases short, with 19 bases between. This CDR3 contains 18 residues. In DNA, the CDR3 is TGCGCCAGCAGTGAGGCACCCGGTGGGGGGACTACTAACTATGGCTACACCTTC. Its translation is CASSEAPGGGTTNYGYTF.

The chain combines TRBV5-4 with TRBJ1-3, with 8 bases aligning to TRBD1. Looked up from germline, CDR1 is SGHNT and CDR2 is YYREEE (reference sequence). The CDR3 is made up of 14 amino acids. The J segment lost 5 bases and the V segment lost 4 bases, leaving 5 bases of the junction unmatched. The CDR3 bases are TGTGCCAGCAGCCCAGGACAGGGAAGAAACACCATATATTTT. It is translated as CASSPGQGRNTIYF.

The chain has TRBV25-1 and TRBJ1-1; D unclear. Germline loops: CDR1 MGHDK, CDR2 SYGVNS. V lost 3 bases and J lost 7, with 15 bases in between. CDR3 length equals 14 residues. The CDR3 sequence: CASSEPGSTLEAFF. The CDR3 DNA reads TGTGCCAGCAGTGAGCCAGGATCAACACTTGAAGCTTTCTTT.

V gene TRBV4-1 combines with J gene TRBJ2-1, with 10 bases that match TRBD2. J was trimmed by 1 base and V by 0 bases; bases with no gene match: 6. CDR1 is MGHRA, CDR2 YSYEKL, per germline. There are 18 residues in the CDR3. CDR3 sequence reads: CASSQEDISGRSYNEQFF. In DNA, the CDR3 is TGCGCCAGCAGCCAAGAGGATATTAGCGGGAGGTCCTACAATGAGCAGTTCTTC.

This sequence joins TRBV6-6 and TRBJ2-5; 7 nucleotides agree with TRBD1. The last part of the DNA fits TRBJ2-7 better; the J call may be wrong. Germline CDR1 is MNHNY and CDR2 is SVGAGI (reference sequence). This CDR3 is 15 amino acids long. CDR3 protein: CASSFPGQISYEQYF. CDR3 nucleotides: TGTGCCAGCAGCTTCCCGGGACAGATCTCCTACGAGCAGTACTTC.

V and J are TRBV4-1 and TRBJ2-7; possibly TRBD1 for D (6 bases). V lost 3 bases, J lost 4 bases, and 19 bases lay in between. This CDR3 is 16 amino acids long. Germline V gene sequence: CDR1 MGHRA, CDR2 YSYEKL. This chain's CDR3 is CASSHLGQPKGYEQYF. The CDR3 DNA reads TGCGCCAGCAGCCACCTGGGACAACCGAAAGGATACGAGCAGTACTTC.

This clone has only one observation. The chain carries TRBV28 and TRBJ2-1; TRBD1 agrees at 10 bases. The ends lost 1 base at V and 7 bases at J; junction bases unmatched: 10. Germline CDR1 reads MDHEN; CDR2 reads SYDVKM. CDR3 length equals 17 residues. CDR3 coding DNA: TGTGCCAGCAGTTTATTTACCGGGACAGGGGCACCTAATGAGCAGTTCTTC. Translating gives CASSLFTGTGAPNEQFF. Together with reference TRBV28 and TRBJ2-1, the CDR3 gives the full variable domain: DVKVTQSSRYLVKRTGEKVFLECVQDMDHENMFWYRQDPGLGLRLIYFSYDVKMKEKGDIPEGYSVSREKKERFSLILESASTNQTSMYLCASSLFTGTGAPNEQFFGPGTRLTVL.

The V call is TRBV20-1, the J call TRBJ2-7; no reliable D call. V was pared by 5 bases and J by 6 bases, with 11 bases between. This CDR3 spans 11 amino acids. The germline V gene encodes CDR1 DFQATT and CDR2 SNEGSKA (reference sequence). CDR3 sequence reads: CSARRLSEQYF. CDR3 sequence (DNA): TGCAGTGCTCGGCGATTGAGCGAGCAGTACTTC.

The J gene is TRBJ1-3, the V gene TRBV11-1; D gene unclear. There are 14 residues in the CDR3. The V gene's germline CDR1 is SGHAT and CDR2 FQDESV (reference sequence). V was trimmed by 5 bases and J by 4 bases, leaving 12 bases between them. For the CDR3, the DNA is TGTGCCAGCAGCCAACCGATAGCAGGAAACACCATATATTTT. This translates into CASSQPIAGNTIYF.

This clone came up a few times. This chain uses TRBV19 with TRBJ2-7, with 8 bases identical to TRBD1. Germline CDR1 and CDR2: LNHDA and SQIVND (reference sequence). Trimming took 3 bases from V and 3 from J; bases not matched to a gene: 4. The length of the CDR3 is 14 residues. This chain's CDR3 is CASSIRDRNYEQYF. The DNA of the CDR3 is TGTGCCAGTAGTATTCGGGACAGGAACTACGAGCAGTACTTC.

This clone was seen just once. The chain carries TRBV28 and TRBJ2-7; 8 bases align to TRBD2. Germline V gene lookup returns CDR1 MDHEN and CDR2 SYDVKM. This CDR3 comprises 15 residues. J was trimmed by 6 bases and V by 3 bases; bases with no gene match: 10. The CDR3 protein is CASSFRTSGVIEQYF. The CDR3 bases are TGTGCCAGCAGTTTTCGTACTAGCGGAGTAATCGAGCAGTACTTC.

The chain joins TRBV15 to TRBJ2-7; unclear D gene. CDR1 LNHNV and CDR2 YYDKDF come from the germline V gene (reference sequence). The V gene lost 6 bases and the J gene lost 7 bases, with 13 bases spanning the gap. This CDR3 is built from 12 residues. CDR3: CATRAPRLEQYF. CDR3 coding DNA: TGTGCCACCAGAGCCCCTAGGTTGGAGCAGTACTTC.

The chain couples TRBV5-4 to TRBJ2-7; 10 nucleotides match TRBD2. The V and J ends lost 0 bases and 0 bases, in that order; junction bases with no gene match: 9. Germline-derived CDR1 and CDR2 are SGHNT and YYREEE (reference sequence). The length of the CDR3 is 18 residues. For the CDR3, the DNA is TGTGCCAGCAGCTTGGGGGATAGCGGGGGGATCCCCTCCTACGAGCAGTACTTC. This encodes CASSLGDSGGIPSYEQYF.

The V gene is TRBV28, the J gene TRBJ2-5; a possible D gene is TRBD2 (7 bases). The J call may be mistaken, given a closer DNA end match to TRBJ2-7. Germline loops: CDR1 MDHEN, CDR2 SYDVKM. The CDR3 totals 14 residues. The CDR3 DNA reads as TGTGCCAGCCGATTTCGGGGGGCGGGGTACGAGCAGTACTTC. Protein product: CASRFRGAGYEQYF.

The CDR3, as DNA: TGTGCCAGTAGTGCCCGGGGGGCCTTTAATGAAAAACTGTTTTTT. Translated: CASSARGAFNEKLFF. The rearrangement uses TRBV19 and TRBJ1-4, with TRBD1 as a possible D gene (6 bases). This CDR3 comprises 15 residues. Germline V CDR1 and CDR2: LNHDA, SQIVND (reference sequence). Trimming pared 5 bases from V and 4 bases from J, leaving 14 bases between.

The chain carries TRBV7-9 and TRBJ2-1; tentative D call: TRBD2 (6 bases). CDR1 is SEHNR and CDR2 is FQNEAQ in the germline V gene (reference sequence). CDR3 length: 14 residues. V gave up 3 bases and J gave up 7 bases, with 13 bases separating them. CDR3 nucleotide sequence: TGTGCCAGCAGCTTCGGGGGTTCCCGGAATGAGCAGTTCTTC. Amino acid sequence: CASSFGGSRNEQFF.